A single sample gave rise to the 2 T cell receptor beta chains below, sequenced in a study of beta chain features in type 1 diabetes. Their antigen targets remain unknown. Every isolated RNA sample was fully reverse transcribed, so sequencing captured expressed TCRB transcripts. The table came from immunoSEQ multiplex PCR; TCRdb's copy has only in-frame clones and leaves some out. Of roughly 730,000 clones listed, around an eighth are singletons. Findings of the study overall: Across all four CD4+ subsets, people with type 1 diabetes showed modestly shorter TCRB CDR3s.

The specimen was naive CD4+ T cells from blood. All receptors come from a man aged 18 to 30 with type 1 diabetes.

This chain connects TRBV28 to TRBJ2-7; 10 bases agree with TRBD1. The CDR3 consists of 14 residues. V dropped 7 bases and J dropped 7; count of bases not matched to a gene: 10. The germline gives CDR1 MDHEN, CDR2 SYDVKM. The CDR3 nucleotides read TGTGCCAGCAAAGGAGGGACAGGGGTACGGGAGCAGTACTTC. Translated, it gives CASKGGTGVREQYF.

The CDR3, as DNA: TGTGCCAGCAGACTAGTAGGGGCTTATGGCTACACCTTC. Translated, it gives CASRLVGAYGYTF. The rearrangement joins TRBV7-2 to TRBJ1-2, with D perhaps matching TRBD1 (5 bases). Germline V gene data show CDR1 as SGHTA and CDR2 as FQGNSA. The CDR3 is 13 amino acids. The V gene lost 6 bases and the J gene lost 5 bases, with 13 bases spanning the gap.